This T cell receptor beta chain was captured in a study of low-dose radiotherapy and immunotherapy resistance in tumors. About the research overall: A dose of 0.5 Gy per fraction was delivered to Cohort 1 every 2 weeks, for a total of 6.5 Gy. Fractions of 1 Gy went to Cohort 2 every two weeks, for 13 Gy over 26 weeks.

cDNA synthesis used a TRAV/TRBV-specific primer set for both chains. Amplification of TCRs used a constant-region primer and V-primer adapter for about 18 PCR cycles. Isolated mRNA was amplified by in vitro transcription. Each CDR3 protein is one row after TCRdb ran MiXCR on the reads. The top ten clones hold approximately 5.4% of a sample with about 30,000 distinct CDR3 sequences, about 49% of them seen once. This CDR3 is built from 15 residues. CDR1 is DFQATT, CDR2 SNEGSKA, per germline (reference sequence). With 0 bases removed from V and 0 bases from J, the gap between germline ends came to 11 bases. Time point here: after trial treatment. As to treatment: LDRT plus nivolumab, ipilimumab, low-dose cyclophosphamide and aspirin (RACIN trial). Along with nivolumab and ipilimumab, donors received aspirin, low-dose cyclophosphamide and low-dose radiotherapy.

This specimen consisted of PBMCs, obtained after low-dose radiotherapy plus immunotherapy. The clonotype was recovered from a male donor with gallbladder cancer. The rearrangement joins TRBV20-1 to TRBJ1-2; D is unclear. The CDR3 spells CSARDVTGTNYGYTF. DNA of the CDR3: TGCAGTGCTAGAGACGTGACGGGGACTAACTATGGCTACACCTTC.